Below, 13 T cell receptor beta chains from the same sample are listed, as sequenced in a study of blood T cell repertoires in COVID-19. Clones were read by immunoSEQ multiplex PCR, and TCRdb kept only the in-frame ones, dropping some. The sample holds 45,000 to 55,000 clones, around 86% seen once. Source material: peripheral blood. These receptors all stem from a middle-aged man with active COVID-19.

V usage is TRBV6-5 and J usage is TRBJ1-1; 7 bases match TRBD1. Losses at the gene ends were 0 bases for V and 3 bases for J; bases not matched to a gene: 4. CDR1 is MNHEY, CDR2 SVGAGI, per germline. CDR3 length: 15 residues. CDR3 sequence reads: CASSYSRQGHTEAFF. Written as DNA, the CDR3 is TGTGCCAGCAGTTACTCAAGACAGGGCCACACTGAAGCTTTCTTT.

The rearrangement links TRBV5-1 to TRBJ1-3, with 7 bases lining up with TRBD1. Germline loops: CDR1 SGHRS, CDR2 YFSETQ. The CDR3 consists of 16 residues. Trimming took 1 base from V and 1 from J; bases not matched to a gene: 5. CDR3 sequence reads: CASSLQPTGSGNTIYF. The CDR3 nucleotides read TGCGCCAGCAGCTTGCAGCCGACAGGGTCTGGAAACACCATATATTTT.

The chain employs TRBV19 and TRBJ2-7; 7 bases line up with TRBD1. Germline V CDR1 and CDR2: LNHDA, SQIVND (reference sequence). The V segment lost 7 bases and the J segment 3 bases; nucleotides outside the gene matches: 15. This CDR3 comprises 16 residues. CDR3 bases: TGTGCCAGTACCTTGGGGGCAGGGGGAACCTACTACGAGCAGTACTTC. Protein: CASTLGAGGTYYEQYF.

The chain has TRBV9 and TRBJ2-7; TRBD2 matches at 14 bases. V trimming: 4 bases; J trimming: 6 bases; junction bases outside the gene matches: 9. From germline, CDR1 is SGDLS and CDR2 YYNGEE. CDR3 length: 16 residues. The CDR3 DNA is TGTGCCAGCAGCCCTCCTGGACTAGCGGGGGGCGGCGAGCAGTACTTC. Translating gives CASSPPGLAGGGEQYF. Drawing the rest from reference TRBV9 and TRBJ2-7, the complete variable domain is DSGVTQTPKHLITATGQRVTLRCSPRSGDLSVYWYQQSLDQGLQFLIQYYNGEERAKGNILERFSAQQFPDLHSELNLSSLELGDSALYFCASSPPGLAGGGEQYFGPGTRLTVT.

This chain connects TRBV7-2 to TRBJ1-5; perhaps TRBD1 as D (6 bases). Germline CDR1 SGHTA, CDR2 FQGNSA. V was trimmed by 5 bases and J by 4 bases, leaving 12 bases between them. The CDR3 loop spans 14 amino acids. As DNA, the CDR3 is TGTGCCAGCAGCCCGGACAGCAGTAATCAGCCCCAGCATTTT. Residues: CASSPDSSNQPQHF.

The table lists this clone with a count of one. The chain has TRBV21-1 and TRBJ2-1; the table assigns TRBD2, which was not confirmed against the DNA. TRBV21-1 is described as a pseudogene. This CDR3 has 16 residues. The CDR3 nucleotides are TGTGCCAGCAGCAACAAAGCGGAAAGCTCCTACAATGAGCAGTTCTTC. It encodes CASSNKAESSYNEQFF.

V is TRBV28 and J is TRBJ2-3, with 8 bases lining up with TRBD2. Looked up from germline, CDR1 is MDHEN and CDR2 is SYDVKM. V lost 2 bases to trimming and J lost 0 bases; unmatched junction nucleotides: 4. The CDR3 totals 16 residues. The CDR3 coding sequence is TGTGCCAGCAGTTTACAGGCTAGCGGGAGCACAGATACGCAGTATTTT. This encodes CASSLQASGSTDTQYF.

The chain couples TRBV9 to TRBJ2-3, with 10 bases identical to TRBD2. The CDR3 totals 15 residues. Looked up from germline, CDR1 is SGDLS and CDR2 is YYNGEE. The J segment lost 2 bases and the V segment lost 3 bases, leaving 3 bases of the junction unmatched. The CDR3 here is CASSGGLAFTDTQYF. The DNA for the CDR3 is TGTGCCAGCAGCGGGGGACTAGCGTTCACAGATACGCAGTATTTT. The full variable domain, with the rest looked up from reference TRBV9 and TRBJ2-3, is DSGVTQTPKHLITATGQRVTLRCSPRSGDLSVYWYQQSLDQGLQFLIQYYNGEERAKGNILERFSAQQFPDLHSELNLSSLELGDSALYFCASSGGLAFTDTQYFGPGTRLTVL.

V is TRBV18 and J is TRBJ2-6, with 7 bases lining up with TRBD2. V lost 3 bases to trimming and J lost 0 bases; unmatched junction nucleotides: 8. CDR1 is KGHSH, CDR2 LQKENI, per germline. The CDR3 has 18 residues. This chain's CDR3 is CASSPGGWDLSGANVLTF. The CDR3 DNA sequence: TGTGCCAGCTCACCGGGAGGGTGGGACCTCTCTGGGGCCAACGTCCTGACTTTC.

This clone turned up a few times. V is TRBV19 and J is TRBJ2-3; D is ambiguous. The CDR3 has 14 amino acids. V was cut by 6 bases and J by 3 bases, with 13 bases left in between. Germline V gene sequence: CDR1 LNHDA, CDR2 SQIVND (reference sequence). CDR3 amino acids: CASSFRVPTDTQYF. In nucleotides, the CDR3 is TGTGCCAGTAGCTTTCGGGTTCCTACAGATACGCAGTATTTT.

This clone was seen a single time. This chain links TRBV3-1 (or the pseudogene TRBV3-2) with TRBJ2-1; D gene uncertain. CDR1 is LGHDT and CDR2 is YNNKEL in the germline V gene (reference sequence). The CDR3 covers 15 residues. Trimming stripped 3 bases from V and 3 bases from J, with 12 bases between. The CDR3 sequence: CASSQLTDFYNEQFF. CDR3 nucleotides: TGTGCCAGCAGCCAGTTAACTGACTTCTACAATGAGCAGTTCTTC.

The chain couples TRBV18 to TRBJ1-6; D is unresolved. Germline V gene data show CDR1 as KGHSH and CDR2 as LQKENI. Deletions cut 6 bases from V and 7 bases from J, with 7 bases between. The CDR3 runs to 12 residues. The CDR3 protein is CASSPLNSPLHF. CDR3 nucleotide sequence: TGTGCCAGCTCTCCCCTAAATTCACCCCTCCACTTT.

This chain connects TRBV5-1 to TRBJ1-4; D is possibly TRBD1 (6 bases). The CDR3 has 16 residues. Trimming removed 4 bases from V and 0 bases from J, with 13 bases in between. Germline V gives CDR1 SGHRS, CDR2 YFSETQ. CDR3 protein: CASSGGLYATNEKLFF. The CDR3 nucleotides read TGCGCCAGCAGCGGGGGCCTTTATGCAACTAATGAAAAACTGTTTTTT.